The sequence of this TCR delta chain was determined in a study of Vδ1+ human thymocytes. After alphabeta T cell depletion, CD3+ Vdelta1+ Vdelta2- thymocytes were sorted. Findings and caveats of the study: Unexpected Vdelta2 sequences could cause misinterpretation of bulk repertoire data. Thymic delta-chain repertoires held approximately 20% Vdelta2 sequences and few Vdelta3, despite high sort purity. TRG sequences recurred across donors, whereas TRD sequences stayed essentially private. Highly polyclonal TRG and TRD repertoires with Gaussian CDR3 length distributions appeared in thymus.

The CDR3 has 14 amino acids. CDR1 and CDR2 (germline): GEAIGNYY, EKD. After removal of 5 bases from V and 7 bases from J, the junction contained 8 bases not matched to a gene. Notes on this clone: The antigen remains unidentified.

Sequences come from RNA converted to cDNA by reverse transcription. The CDR3 regions were amplified by multiplex PCR from V-gene primers to a constant-region primer. TCRdb called clones from the multiplex PCR reads again using CATT. The sample comprises about 27,000 delta-chain clones, 7.4% of which are singletons, and about 1% rests with the top ten. The TCR sequence derives from a girl less than two years old who had congenital heart surgery. The material sequenced was Vdelta1+ gamma-delta thymocytes from the thymus. Subset here: FACS-sorted CD3+ TCRalphabeta- TCRVdelta1+ TCRVdelta2- thymocytes. The V gene is TRDV2, the J gene TRDJ1; 11 bases map to TRDD3. The CDR3: CACGLGDTWAKLIF. CDR3 sequence (DNA): TGTGCCTGTGGCCTGGGGGATACTTGGGCTAAACTCATCTTT.